What follows describes a single T cell receptor (beta chain). CDR3 length equals 13 residues. The germline V and J ends were trimmed by 4 bases and 8 bases, with 14 bases remaining between them. In germline, CDR1 is MNHEY, CDR2 SMNVEV (reference sequence). This entry is derived from a study of blood T cell repertoires in COVID-19. Generated by immunoSEQ multiplex PCR, the TCRdb table keeps only in-frame clones and is missing some. The data show tens of thousands of clones, approximately 90% seen once. This chain uses TRBV27 with TRBJ1-1; a weak D match, TRBD1 (5 bases). The specimen was peripheral blood. This receptor was taken from a human donor in a cohort sampled during active COVID-19. Written as DNA, the CDR3 is TGTGCCAGCAGTTCCTGGGTGGGGGGGGAAGCTTTCTTT. Translating it yields CASSSWVGGEAFF.